Listed below are T cell receptor beta chains from one sample, sequenced in a study of blood T cell repertoires in COVID-19. Clones were read by immunoSEQ multiplex PCR, and TCRdb kept only the in-frame ones, dropping some. The table lists 150,000 to 200,000 clones, 81% of them singletons. The sample comprised peripheral blood. Every receptor here comes from an elderly woman with COVID-19, enrolled during active disease. CDR3s include the opening cysteine and the closing phenylalanine or tryptophan. A D gene is named only where the DNA matches it firmly. Some rows have no size entry. The others give once, few or many, or a class for an expanded clone.

abundance	j_gene	d_gene	v_gene	CDR3aa	CDR3nt
.	TRBJ2-2	.	TRBV12-5	CASGPLTGELFF	TGTGCTAGTGGTCCCCTTACCGGGGAGCTGTTTTTT
.	TRBJ2-7	TRBD1	TRBV2	CASNPGQGIHEQYF	TGTGCCAGCAACCCGGGACAGGGAATCCACGAGCAGTACTTC
.	TRBJ2-2	TRBD2	TRBV6-5	CASSYSREGPAGELFF	TGTGCCAGCAGTTACTCTCGGGAGGGCCCCGCCGGGGAGCTGTTTTTT
.	TRBJ1-4	.	TRBV28	CASSLLGGGTNEKLFF	TGTGCCAGCTCCCTCTTGGGGGGGGGTACTAATGAAAAACTGTTTTTT
.	TRBJ2-7	TRBD2	TRBV5-1	CASSAGLARTYEQYF	TGCGCCAGCAGCGCCGGACTAGCGCGGACCTACGAGCAGTACTTC
few	TRBJ2-7	.	TRBV27	CASSSGRFTYEQYF	TGTGCCAGCAGTTCTGGGAGGTTTACCTACGAGCAGTACTTC
many	TRBJ2-3	.	TRBV2	CASSEAQGATQYF	TGTGCCAGCAGTGAAGCGCAAGGGGCTACGCAGTATTTT
.	TRBJ1-5	TRBD1	TRBV20-1	CSASGTGVNQPQHF	TGCAGTGCTAGTGGGACAGGGGTCAATCAGCCCCAGCATTTT
.	TRBJ1-2	TRBD1	TRBV4-1	CASSPDYRGRADGYTF	TGCGCCAGCAGCCCAGATTACAGGGGGCGGGCGGATGGCTACACCTTC
.	TRBJ2-1	.	TRBV2	CASSVGDRGGEQFF	TGTGCCAGCAGTGTAGGTGACAGGGGAGGGGAGCAGTTCTTC
.	TRBJ1-4	.	TRBV11-2	CASGYRLYNEKLFF	TGTGCCAGCGGCTACAGGCTCTATAATGAAAAACTGTTTTTT
.	TRBJ2-7	.	TRBV13	CASSGTRVGEQYF	TGTGCCAGCAGCGGTACGAGGGTGGGGGAGCAGTACTTC
.	TRBJ2-1	.	TRBV28	CASSSPGTGFRGVSSYNEQFF	TGTGCCAGCAGTTCCCCCGGAACAGGGTTTCGGGGAGTAAGCTCCTACAATGAGCAGTTCTTC
once	TRBJ2-3	TRBD2	TRBV3-1/TRBV3-2	CASSFTSGGADTQYF	TGTGCCAGCAGCTTTACTAGCGGGGGGGCGGATACGCAGTATTTT
.	TRBJ2-1	.	TRBV7-2	CASSLGLVSDEQFF	TGTGCCAGCAGCTTAGGTCTAGTCAGCGATGAGCAGTTCTTC
few	TRBJ1-2	TRBD1	TRBV5-1	CASSPGQARYGYTF	TGCGCCAGCAGCCCCGGACAGGCACGCTATGGCTACACCTTC
.	TRBJ2-7	TRBD2	TRBV5-4	CASSPASSSGEDEQYF	TGTGCCAGCAGCCCCGCCTCATCTAGCGGGGAGGACGAGCAGTACTTC
few	TRBJ1-4	TRBD1	TRBV27	CASSLWAGGNEKLFF	TGTGCCAGCAGTTTATGGGCAGGGGGGAATGAAAAACTGTTTTTT
.	TRBJ1-1	.	TRBV6-5	CASSYSTIGVDTEAFF	TGTGCCAGCAGTTACTCGACTATCGGAGTTGACACTGAAGCTTTCTTT
.	TRBJ2-3	TRBD2	TRBV28	CASGTNGGTDTQYF	TGTGCCAGCGGGACTAACGGGGGGACAGATACGCAGTATTTT